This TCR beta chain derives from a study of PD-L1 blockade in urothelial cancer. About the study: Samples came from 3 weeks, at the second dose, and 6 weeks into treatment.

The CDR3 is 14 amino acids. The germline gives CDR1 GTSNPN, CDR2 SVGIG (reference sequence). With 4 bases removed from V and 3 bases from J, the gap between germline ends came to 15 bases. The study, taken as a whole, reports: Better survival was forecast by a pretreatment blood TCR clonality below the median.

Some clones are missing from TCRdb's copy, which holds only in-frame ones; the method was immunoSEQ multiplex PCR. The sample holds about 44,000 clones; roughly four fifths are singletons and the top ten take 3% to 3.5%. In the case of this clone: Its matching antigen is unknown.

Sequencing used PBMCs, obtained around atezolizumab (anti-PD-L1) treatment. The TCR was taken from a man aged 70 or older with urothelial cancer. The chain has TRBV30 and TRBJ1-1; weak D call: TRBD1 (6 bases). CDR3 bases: TGTGCCTGGAAGGACAGCCCGGTGGACACTGAAGCTTTCTTT. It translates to CAWKDSPVDTEAFF.